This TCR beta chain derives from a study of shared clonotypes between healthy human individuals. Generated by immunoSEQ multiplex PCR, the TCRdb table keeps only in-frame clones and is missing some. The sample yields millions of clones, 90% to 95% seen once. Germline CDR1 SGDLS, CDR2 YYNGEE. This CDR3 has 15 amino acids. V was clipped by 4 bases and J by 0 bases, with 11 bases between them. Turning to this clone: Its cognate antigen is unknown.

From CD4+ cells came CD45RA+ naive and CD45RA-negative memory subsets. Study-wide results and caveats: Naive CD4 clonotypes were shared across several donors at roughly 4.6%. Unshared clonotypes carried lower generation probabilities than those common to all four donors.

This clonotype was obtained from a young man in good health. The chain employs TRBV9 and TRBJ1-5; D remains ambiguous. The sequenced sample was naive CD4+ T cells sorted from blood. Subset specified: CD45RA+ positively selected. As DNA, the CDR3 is TGTGCCAGCAGCCGCGACGGTTATAGCAATCAGCCCCAGCATTTT. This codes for CASSRDGYSNQPQHF.